These T cell receptor beta chains were read from a single sample in a study of beta chain features in type 1 diabetes. TCRdb keeps only in-frame clones here, not all; method: immunoSEQ multiplex PCR. Found here are approximately 170,000 clones, approximately 8.4% of them singletons; the top ten hold approximately 2.2%. Sequencing was done on a sample of central memory CD4+ T cells from blood. The source is a woman aged 18-35 years in good health. Each CDR3 is given with its conserved first and last residue. The D gene is left open where the match is weak. Not all rows give a size; the values are once, few, many and, for expanded clones, a class.

d_call,clone_size,j_call,v_call,cdr3_length,cdr3_nt,cdr3_aa
NA,NA,TRBJ1-5,TRBV29-1,13,TGCAGCGTACAGACAGTGAGCAATCAGCCCCAGCATTTT,CSVQTVSNQPQHF
NA,NA,TRBJ1-1,TRBV25-1,14,TGTGCCAGCAGAGCAGCGGGTTTGAACACTGAAGCTTTCTTT,CASRAAGLNTEAFF
TRBD2,NA,TRBJ2-7,TRBV2,13,TGTGCCACGTCCCGGGGGGACCCCTACGAGCAGTACTTC,CATSRGDPYEQYF
TRBD2,NA,TRBJ2-3,TRBV7-2,17,TGTGCCAGCAGGCCCCCCCTAGCGGGGTATGGGACAGATACGCAGTATTTT,CASRPPLAGYGTDTQYF
NA,NA,TRBJ2-7,TRBV21-1,14,TGTGCCAGCAGCAAAGGACGACAGGGGAACGAGCAGTACTTC,CASSKGRQGNEQYF
TRBD1,few,TRBJ2-1,TRBV7-2,19,TGTGCCAGCAGCCGACCGGGACAGGGGGCTACCGGCTCCTACAATGAGCAGTTCTTC,CASSRPGQGATGSYNEQFF
NA,NA,TRBJ1-1,TRBV4-2,14,TGTGCCAGCAGCCACAAACAGGCCAACACTGAAGCTTTCTTT,CASSHKQANTEAFF
NA,many,TRBJ2-1,TRBV4-3,14,TGCGCCAGCAGCCGGGGGGGGCAGGACAATGAGCAGTTCTTC,CASSRGGQDNEQFF
NA,few,TRBJ2-5,TRBV18,15,TGTGCCAGCTCTCCCTCACACAGCGGGTTGGAGACCCAGTACTTC,CASSPSHSGLETQYF
TRBD1,few,TRBJ2-6,TRBV30,16,TGTGCCTGGAGCCGAACGGACAGGGCTGGGGCCAACGTCCTGACTTTC,CAWSRTDRAGANVLTF
NA,few,TRBJ2-4,TRBV7-2,13,TGTGCCAGCAGCTTAGGGAGTAAAAACATTCAGTACTTC,CASSLGSKNIQYF
NA,few,TRBJ2-1,TRBV7-2,15,TGTGCCAGCAGCCCTCCGAGGGGGGGTTCAGGTGAGCAGTTCTTC,CASSPPRGGSGEQFF
TRBD1,NA,TRBJ1-1,TRBV5-1,15,TGCGCCAGCAGCTTGGGACAGGGCTCGAACACTGAAGCTTTCTTT,CASSLGQGSNTEAFF
NA,many,TRBJ2-6,TRBV29-1,15,TGCAGCGTTGAAGTATCGGGATCCGGGGCCAACGTCCTGACTTTC,CSVEVSGSGANVLTF
TRBD1,NA,TRBJ2-7,TRBV9,16,TGTGCCAGCAGCGTTCTTGGGACAGCGAATACCTACGAGCAGTACTTC,CASSVLGTANTYEQYF
TRBD1,few,TRBJ2-2,TRBV7-3,14,TGTGCCAGCACCGGGGACAGCAACACCGGGGAGCTGTTTTTT,CASTGDSNTGELFF
TRBD2,few,TRBJ2-7,TRBV7-2,16,TGTGCCAGCAGCTTAGGTGCGGGGGGGGTAGGGTACGAGCAGTACTTC,CASSLGAGGVGYEQYF
NA,NA,TRBJ1-1,TRBV19,15,TGTGCCAGTAGTATAAATGGGAACCCGGGGACTGAAGCTTTCTTT,CASSINGNPGTEAFF
NA,NA,TRBJ2-7,TRBV5-1,12,TGCGCCAGCAGCCGCGAGAGATACGAGCAGTACTTC,CASSRERYEQYF